This record concerns one TCR beta chain sequence. Its specificity is unknown. The cDNA of both the TCRalpha and TCRbeta chains was subjected to two nested PCRs of about 15 and 9 cycles. TCRdb reprocessed the 5' RACE reads, keeping one entry per CDR3 protein, no DNA. The sample totals 400,000 or so distinct CDR3 sequences. The entry originates in a study of monozygotic twins with inflammatory bowel disease. CDR3 size: 16 residues. Per germline, CDR1 SGHRS and CDR2 YFSETQ. Study-level points and caveats: Patient repertoires may carry noise from differing immunosuppressive treatments.

What was sequenced was blood. The chain couples TRBV5-1 to TRBJ2-3; the TRBD2 assignment by TCRdb is unverifiable without DNA. The receptor was derived from a human donor with ulcerative colitis or Crohn's disease, or a healthy co-twin of an affected twin (not recorded which). CDR3 residues: CASRSSASGGADTQYF. The full variable domain, completed using reference TRBV5-1 and TRBJ2-3, is KAGVTQTPRYLIKTRGQQVTLSCSPISGHRSVSWYQQTPGQGLQFLFEYFSETQRNKGNFPGRFSGRQFSNSRSEMNVSTLELGDSALYLCASRSSASGGADTQYFGPGTRLTVL.